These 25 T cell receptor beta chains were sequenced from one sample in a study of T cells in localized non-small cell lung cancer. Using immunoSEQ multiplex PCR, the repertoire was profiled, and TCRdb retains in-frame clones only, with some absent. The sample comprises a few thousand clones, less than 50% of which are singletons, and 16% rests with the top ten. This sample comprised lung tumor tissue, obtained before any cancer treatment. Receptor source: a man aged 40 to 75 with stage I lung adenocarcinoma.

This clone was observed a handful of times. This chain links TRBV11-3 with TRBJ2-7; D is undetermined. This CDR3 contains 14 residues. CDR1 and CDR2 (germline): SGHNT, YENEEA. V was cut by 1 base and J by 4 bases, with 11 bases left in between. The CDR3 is CASSLVGVNYEQYF. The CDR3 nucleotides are TGTGCCAGCAGCTTAGTTGGAGTCAATTACGAGCAGTACTTC.

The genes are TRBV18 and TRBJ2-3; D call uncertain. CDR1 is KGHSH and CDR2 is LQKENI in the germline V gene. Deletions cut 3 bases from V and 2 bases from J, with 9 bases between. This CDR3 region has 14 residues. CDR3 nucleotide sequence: TGTGCCAGCTCACCCACACAGTTCACAGATACGCAGTATTTT. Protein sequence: CASSPTQFTDTQYF.

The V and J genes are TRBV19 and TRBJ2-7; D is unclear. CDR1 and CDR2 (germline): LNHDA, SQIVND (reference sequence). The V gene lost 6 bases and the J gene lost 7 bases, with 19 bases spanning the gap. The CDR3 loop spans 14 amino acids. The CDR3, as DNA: TGTGCCAGTAGCCCAGCCGGTTCCATCAGGGAGCAGTACTTC. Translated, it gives CASSPAGSIREQYF.

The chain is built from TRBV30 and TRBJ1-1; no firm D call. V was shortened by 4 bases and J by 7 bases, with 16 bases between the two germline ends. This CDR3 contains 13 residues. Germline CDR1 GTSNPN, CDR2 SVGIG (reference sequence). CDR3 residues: CAWTRERAGEAFF. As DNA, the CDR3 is TGTGCCTGGACTAGGGAAAGGGCTGGTGAAGCTTTCTTT.

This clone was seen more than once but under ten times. CDR3 bases: TGTGCCAGCGTTACTTTCCGCGGCCGGGGGAACATGAACACTGAAGCTTTCTTT. Amino acid sequence: CASVTFRGRGNMNTEAFF. The V gene is TRBV6-8, the J gene TRBJ1-1, with D tentatively TRBD1 (5 bases). The CDR3 length is 18 residues. From germline, CDR1 is MNHGY and CDR2 SAAAGT. Trimming pared 8 bases from V and 0 bases from J, leaving 25 bases between.

The CDR3 is CASSPAGLATASYQETQYF. CDR3 nucleotides: TGTGCCAGCTCACCTGCCGGACTAGCGACTGCTTCGTACCAAGAGACCCAGTACTTC. The V gene is TRBV18, the J gene TRBJ2-5, with 9 bases matching TRBD2. CDR1 is KGHSH and CDR2 is LQKENI in the germline V gene. Trimming at V came to 3 bases and at J to 0 bases, leaving 14 bases not matched to a gene. CDR3 length equals 19 residues.

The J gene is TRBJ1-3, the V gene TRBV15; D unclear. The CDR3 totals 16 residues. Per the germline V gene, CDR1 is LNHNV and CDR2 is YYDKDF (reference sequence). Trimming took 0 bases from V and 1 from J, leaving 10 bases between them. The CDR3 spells CATSREGPRSGNTIYF. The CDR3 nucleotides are TGTGCCACCAGCAGAGAAGGGCCCCGGTCTGGAAACACCATATATTTT.

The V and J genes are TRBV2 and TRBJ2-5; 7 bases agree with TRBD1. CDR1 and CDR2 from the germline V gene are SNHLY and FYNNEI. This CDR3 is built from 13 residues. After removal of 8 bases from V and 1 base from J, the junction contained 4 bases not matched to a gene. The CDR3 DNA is TGTGCCAGCGGTCAGGGGGTCCAAGAGACCCAGTACTTC. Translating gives CASGQGVQETQYF.

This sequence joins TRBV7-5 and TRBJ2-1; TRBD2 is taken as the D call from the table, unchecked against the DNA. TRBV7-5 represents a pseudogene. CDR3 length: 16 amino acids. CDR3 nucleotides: TGTGCCAGCAGCTTACCGGGACTAGCGGCTCACAATGAGCAGTTCTTC. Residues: CASSLPGLAAHNEQFF.

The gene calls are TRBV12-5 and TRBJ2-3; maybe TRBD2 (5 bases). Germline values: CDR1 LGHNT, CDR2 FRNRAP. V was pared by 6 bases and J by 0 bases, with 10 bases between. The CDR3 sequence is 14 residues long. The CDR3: CASGWEISTDTQYF. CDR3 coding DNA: TGTGCTAGTGGATGGGAGATCAGCACAGATACGCAGTATTTT. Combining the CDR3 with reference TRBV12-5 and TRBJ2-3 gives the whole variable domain DARVTQTPRHKVTEMGQEVTMRCQPILGHNTVFWYRQTMMQGLELLAYFRNRAPLDDSGMPKDRFSAEMPDATLATLKIQPSEPRDSAVYFCASGWEISTDTQYFGPGTRLTVL.

DNA for the CDR3: TGTGCCAGCAGTGAGACCAGGGGAGATACGCAGTATTTT. It yields the protein CASSETRGDTQYF. The chain joins TRBV6-8 to TRBJ2-3, with TRBD1 as a possible D gene (6 bases). CDR1 and CDR2 (germline): MNHGY, SAAAGT. The ends were cut back, 5 bases at V and 5 bases at J, with 11 bases in the middle. The CDR3 covers 13 residues.

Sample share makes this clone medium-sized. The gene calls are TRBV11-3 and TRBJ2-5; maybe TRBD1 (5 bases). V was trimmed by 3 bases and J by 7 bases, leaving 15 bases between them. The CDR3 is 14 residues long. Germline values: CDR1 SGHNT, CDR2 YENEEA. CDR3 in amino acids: CASSLGQGGRTQYF. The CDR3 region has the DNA TGTGCCAGCAGCTTGGGGCAGGGTGGAAGGACCCAGTACTTC.

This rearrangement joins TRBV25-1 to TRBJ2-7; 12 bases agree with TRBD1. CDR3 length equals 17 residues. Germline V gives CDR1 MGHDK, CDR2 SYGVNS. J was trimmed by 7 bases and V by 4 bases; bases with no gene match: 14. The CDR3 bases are TGTGCCAGCAGTGGAAATCCGGGACAGGGGGCAGGCGGGGAGCAGTACTTC. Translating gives CASSGNPGQGAGGEQYF.

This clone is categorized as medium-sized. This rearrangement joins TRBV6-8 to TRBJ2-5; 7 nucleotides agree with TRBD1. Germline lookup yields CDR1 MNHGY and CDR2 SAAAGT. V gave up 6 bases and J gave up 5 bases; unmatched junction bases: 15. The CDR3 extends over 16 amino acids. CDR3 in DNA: TGTGCCAGCAGAGCAGATTCAGGGGGTCTTTCCGAGACCCAGTACTTC. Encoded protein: CASRADSGGLSETQYF.

The CDR3 DNA sequence: TGCGCCAGCAGCTTACGCTGGGGTTCCTCCTACAATGAGCAGTTCTTC. Translating it yields CASSLRWGSSYNEQFF. This sequence joins TRBV5-1 and TRBJ2-1; D gene unclear. Per germline, CDR1 SGHRS and CDR2 YFSETQ. The CDR3 has 16 residues. V dropped 2 bases and J dropped 0 bases, with 12 bases sitting between them.

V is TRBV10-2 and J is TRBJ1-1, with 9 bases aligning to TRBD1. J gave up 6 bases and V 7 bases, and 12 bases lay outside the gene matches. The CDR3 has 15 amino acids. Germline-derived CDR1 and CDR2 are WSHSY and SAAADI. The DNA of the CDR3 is TGCGCCAGCAACCCGGGACAGGGATTTCCCCCTGAAGCTTTCTTT. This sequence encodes CASNPGQGFPPEAFF.

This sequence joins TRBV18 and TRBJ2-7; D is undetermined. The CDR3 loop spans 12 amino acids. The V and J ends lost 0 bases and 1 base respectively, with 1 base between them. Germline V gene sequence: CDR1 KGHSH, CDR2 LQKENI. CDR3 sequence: CASSPPSYEQYF. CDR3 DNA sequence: TGTGCCAGCTCACCACCGTCCTACGAGCAGTACTTC.

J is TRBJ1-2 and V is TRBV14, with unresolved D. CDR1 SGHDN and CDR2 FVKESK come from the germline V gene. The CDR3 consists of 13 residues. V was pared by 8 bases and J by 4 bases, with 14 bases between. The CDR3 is CASRKGSLYGYTF. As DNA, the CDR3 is TGTGCCAGCCGAAAGGGCAGCCTCTATGGCTACACCTTC.

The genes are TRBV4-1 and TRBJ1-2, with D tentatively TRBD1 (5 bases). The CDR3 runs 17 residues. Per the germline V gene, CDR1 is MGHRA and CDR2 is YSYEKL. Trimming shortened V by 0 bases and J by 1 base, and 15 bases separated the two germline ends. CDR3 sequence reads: CASSQDITAGYNYGYTF. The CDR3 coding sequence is TGCGCCAGCAGCCAAGATATAACGGCAGGGTATAACTATGGCTACACCTTC.

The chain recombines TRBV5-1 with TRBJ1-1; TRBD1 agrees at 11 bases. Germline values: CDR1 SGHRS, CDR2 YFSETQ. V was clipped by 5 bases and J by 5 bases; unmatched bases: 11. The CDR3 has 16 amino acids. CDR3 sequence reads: CASSISGTGGLTEAFF. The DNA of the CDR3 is TGCGCCAGCAGTATATCCGGGACAGGGGGTTTGACTGAAGCTTTCTTT.

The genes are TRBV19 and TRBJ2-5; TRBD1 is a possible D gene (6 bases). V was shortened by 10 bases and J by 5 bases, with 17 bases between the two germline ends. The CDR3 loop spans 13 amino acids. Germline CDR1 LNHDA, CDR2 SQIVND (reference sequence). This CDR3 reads CATRSRRGETQYF. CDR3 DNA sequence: TGTGCCACCCGGTCAAGAAGGGGGGAGACCCAGTACTTC.

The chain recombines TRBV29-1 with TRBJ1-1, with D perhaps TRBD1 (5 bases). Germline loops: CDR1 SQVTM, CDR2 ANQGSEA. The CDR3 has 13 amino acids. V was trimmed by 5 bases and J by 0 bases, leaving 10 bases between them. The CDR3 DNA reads TGCAGCGTTTCCGGGGCCCTGAACACTGAAGCTTTCTTT. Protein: CSVSGALNTEAFF.

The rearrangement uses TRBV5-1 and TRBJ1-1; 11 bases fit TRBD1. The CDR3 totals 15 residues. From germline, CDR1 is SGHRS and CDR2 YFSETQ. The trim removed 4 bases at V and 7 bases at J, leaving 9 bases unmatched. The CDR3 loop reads CASSAGQGAPFEAFF. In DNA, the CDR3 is TGCGCCAGCAGCGCCGGACAGGGGGCTCCCTTTGAAGCTTTCTTT.

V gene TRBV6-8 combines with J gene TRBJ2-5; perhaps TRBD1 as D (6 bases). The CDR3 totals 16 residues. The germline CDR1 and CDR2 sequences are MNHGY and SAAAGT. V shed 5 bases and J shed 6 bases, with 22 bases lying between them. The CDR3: CASSDPEDRFEKTQYF. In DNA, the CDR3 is TGTGCCAGCAGTGACCCCGAAGACAGGTTCGAGAAGACCCAGTACTTC.

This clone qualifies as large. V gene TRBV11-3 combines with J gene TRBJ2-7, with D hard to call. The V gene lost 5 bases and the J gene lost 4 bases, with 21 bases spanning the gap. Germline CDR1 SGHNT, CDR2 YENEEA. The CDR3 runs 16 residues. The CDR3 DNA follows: TGTGCCAGCAGCCAAACACCTCTAGAGATGATTTACGAGCAGTACTTC. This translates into CASSQTPLEMIYEQYF.